This T cell receptor beta chain was retrieved from a study of vaccination and CD4 T cells after COVID-19. Study-level information: Six male and four female convalescents took part, two of them Hispanic. Post-vaccination specimens were collected at a median of 72 days following dose two (range 14 to 241).

As to treatment: 10-day PBMC culture with coronavirus spike peptide pools or control peptides (ViraFEST assay). The Oncomine TCR Beta short-read assay was applied to DNA of cultured CD4+ T cells. TCRdb re-called the PCR reads through MiXCR, storing one row per CDR3 protein. There are fewer than 9,000 distinct CDR3 sequences in the sample; approximately 70% occur only once, and 25% to 40% lies in the top ten. This clonotype was counted only a few times. Its matching antigen is unknown. The sequence was obtained from a human donor who had recovered from COVID-19. The source material was CD4+ T cells from blood, cultured in vitro.

The CDR3 is CASKPTGDTEAFF. The CDR3 bases are TGTGCCAGCAAGCCGACGGGGGACACTGAAGCTTTCTTT. The J gene is TRBJ1-1, the V gene TRBV7-2; TRBD1 is a possible D gene (5 bases). Germline V lookup: CDR1 SGHTA, CDR2 FQGNSA. Trimming left V 7 bases short and J 3 bases short, with 12 bases between. CDR3 length: 13 residues.